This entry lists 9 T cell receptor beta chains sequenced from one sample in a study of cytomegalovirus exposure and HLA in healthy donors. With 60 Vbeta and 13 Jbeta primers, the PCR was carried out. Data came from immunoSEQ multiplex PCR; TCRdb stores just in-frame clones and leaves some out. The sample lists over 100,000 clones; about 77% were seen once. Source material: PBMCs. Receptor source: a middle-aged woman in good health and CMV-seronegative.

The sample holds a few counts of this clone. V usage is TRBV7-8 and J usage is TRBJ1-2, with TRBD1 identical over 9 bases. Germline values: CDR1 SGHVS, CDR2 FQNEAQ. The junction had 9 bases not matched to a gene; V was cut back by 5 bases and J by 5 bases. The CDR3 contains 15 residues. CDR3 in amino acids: CASSATGGVTYGYTF. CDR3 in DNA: TGTGCCAGCAGCGCTACAGGGGGCGTTACATATGGCTACACCTTC. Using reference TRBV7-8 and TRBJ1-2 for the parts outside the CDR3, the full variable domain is GAGVSQSPRYKVAKRGQDVALRCDPISGHVSLFWYQQALGQGPEFLTYFQNEAQLDKSGLPSDRFFAERPEGSVSTLKIQRTQQEDSAVYLCASSATGGVTYGYTFGSGTRLTVV.

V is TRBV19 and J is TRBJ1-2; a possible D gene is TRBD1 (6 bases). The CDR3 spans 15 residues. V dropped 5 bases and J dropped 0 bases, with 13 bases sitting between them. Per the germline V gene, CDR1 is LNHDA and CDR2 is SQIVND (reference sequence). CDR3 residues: CASSQRDKANYGYTF. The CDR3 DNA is TGTGCCAGTAGTCAACGGGACAAAGCTAACTATGGCTACACCTTC.

CDR3 protein: CASSLTTNTGELFF. For the CDR3, the DNA is TGTGCCAGCAGCTTGACTACAAACACCGGGGAGCTGTTTTTT. V is TRBV11-2 and J is TRBJ2-2, with TRBD2 as a possible D gene (5 bases). Between the trimmed V and J ends, which lost 3 bases and 2 bases, there was a span of 7 bases. Germline CDR1 SGHAT, CDR2 FQNNGV. This CDR3 is built from 14 residues.

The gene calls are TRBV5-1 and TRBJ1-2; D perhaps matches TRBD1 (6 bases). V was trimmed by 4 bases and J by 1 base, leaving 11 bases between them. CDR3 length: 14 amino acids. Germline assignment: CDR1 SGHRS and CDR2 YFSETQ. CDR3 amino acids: CASSPRQVNYGYTF. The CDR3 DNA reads TGCGCCAGCAGCCCGAGACAGGTTAACTATGGCTACACCTTC.

The CDR3 loop is CASSSRDRTYEQYF. The CDR3 nucleotides read TGTGCCAGCAGTTCCCGGGACAGGACCTACGAGCAGTACTTC. The V gene is TRBV27, the J gene TRBJ2-7; TRBD1 aligns across 8 bases. Germline CDR1 MNHEY, CDR2 SMNVEV (reference sequence). CDR3 length: 14 amino acids. Trimming at V came to 4 bases and at J to 2 bases, leaving 4 bases not matched to a gene.

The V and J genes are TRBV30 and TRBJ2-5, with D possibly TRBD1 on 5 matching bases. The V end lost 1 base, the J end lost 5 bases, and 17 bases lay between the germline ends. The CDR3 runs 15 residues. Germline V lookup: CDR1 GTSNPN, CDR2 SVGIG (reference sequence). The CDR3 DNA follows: TGTGCCTGGAGTGATGGCTTAAAGGGGCGGGAGACCCAGTACTTC. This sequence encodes CAWSDGLKGRETQYF.

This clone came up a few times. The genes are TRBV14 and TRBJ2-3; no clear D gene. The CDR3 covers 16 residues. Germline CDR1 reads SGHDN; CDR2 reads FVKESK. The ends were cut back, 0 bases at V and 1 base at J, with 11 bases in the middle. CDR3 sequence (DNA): TGTGCCAGCAGCCAAGACGGAGCTTTAGGCACAGATACGCAGTATTTT. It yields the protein CASSQDGALGTDTQYF. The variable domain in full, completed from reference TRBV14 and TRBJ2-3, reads EAGVTQFPSHSVIEKGQTVTLRCDPISGHDNLYWYRRVMGKEIKFLLHFVKESKQDESGMPNNRFLAERTGGTYSTLKVQPAELEDSGVYFCASSQDGALGTDTQYFGPGTRLTVL.

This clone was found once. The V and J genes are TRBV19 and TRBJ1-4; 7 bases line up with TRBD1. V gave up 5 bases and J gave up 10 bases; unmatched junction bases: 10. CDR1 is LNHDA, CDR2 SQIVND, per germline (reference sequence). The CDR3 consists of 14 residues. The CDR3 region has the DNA TGTGCCAGTAGTCCAGAGACAGGGTGGTCAAAACTGTTTTTT. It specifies CASSPETGWSKLFF.

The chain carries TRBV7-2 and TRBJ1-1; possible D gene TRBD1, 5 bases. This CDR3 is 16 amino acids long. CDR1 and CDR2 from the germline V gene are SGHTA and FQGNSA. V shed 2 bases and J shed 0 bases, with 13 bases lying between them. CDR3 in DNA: TGTGCCAGCAGCTTAATGAGGGGAGGGATGAACACTGAAGCTTTCTTT. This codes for CASSLMRGGMNTEAFF.